The rows below give T cell receptor beta chains drawn from one sample of a study of blood T cell repertoires in COVID-19. TCRdb keeps only in-frame clones here, not all; method: immunoSEQ multiplex PCR. The data show about 67,000 clones, approximately 90% seen once. The sequencing input was peripheral blood. The receptors stem from a woman older than 75 with acute or convalescent COVID-19. CDR3s include the opening cysteine and the closing phenylalanine or tryptophan. A D gene is named only where the DNA matches it firmly. Part of the rows lack a size; the others show once, few, many or a class for expanded clones.

clone size	V gene	J gene	D gene	CDR3 protein	CDR3 DNA
once	TRBV21-1	TRBJ1-6	-	CPRGRSPLHF	TGCCCCAGGGGTAGATCACCCCTCCACTTT
-	TRBV28	TRBJ1-6	-	CASSPLTYNSPLHF	TGTGCCAGCAGTCCCCTTACTTATAATTCACCCCTCCACTTT
once	TRBV27	TRBJ2-3	TRBD2	CASSRGGGVDTQYF	TGTGCCAGCAGTCGTGGGGGGGGAGTAGATACGCAGTATTTT
-	TRBV19	TRBJ1-5	-	CASSLLSRRNQPQHF	TGTGCCAGTAGTCTACTTTCTAGGCGCAATCAGCCCCAGCATTTT
-	TRBV27	TRBJ2-3	TRBD2	CASTFSPGLAGGTRTDTQYF	TGTGCCAGCACGTTCTCCCCGGGACTAGCGGGAGGAACTCGAACAGATACGCAGTATTTT
-	TRBV2	TRBJ2-6	-	CASRQGTGANVLTF	TGTGCCAGCAGACAGGGAACCGGGGCCAACGTCCTGACTTTC
few	TRBV6-5	TRBJ1-5	-	CASSDNGGGQPQHF	TGTGCCAGCAGCGATAACGGGGGAGGGCAGCCCCAGCATTTT
once	TRBV18	TRBJ1-6	TRBD1	CASSPNRDRAPPLHF	TGTGCCAGCTCACCGAACCGGGACAGGGCTCCACCCCTCCACTTT
once	TRBV20-1	TRBJ1-3	-	CSASAVASGNTIYF	TGCAGTGCTAGTGCAGTAGCCTCTGGAAACACCATATATTTT
-	TRBV25-1	TRBJ2-7	-	CASREGGWSGEQYF	TGTGCCAGCAGGGAAGGGGGGTGGTCCGGCGAGCAGTACTTC
-	TRBV3-1/TRBV3-2	TRBJ2-2	TRBD2	CASSQGGLASTGELFF	TGTGCCAGCAGCCAAGGGGGACTAGCGAGCACCGGGGAGCTGTTTTTT
-	TRBV5-1	TRBJ2-6	-	CASSFTGANVLTF	TGCGCCAGCAGCTTCACTGGGGCCAACGTCCTGACTTTC
-	TRBV29-1	TRBJ2-7	-	CSVVPGVGPYEQYF	TGCAGCGTTGTGCCAGGGGTCGGCCCCTACGAGCAGTACTTC
-	TRBV5-4	TRBJ2-7	TRBD2	CASSLPGTRSHEQYF	TGTGCCAGCAGCTTACCCGGGACTAGGTCTCACGAGCAGTACTTC
-	TRBV2	TRBJ1-2	-	CASSEILRGRGYTF	TGTGCCAGCAGTGAAATATTGCGGGGAAGAGGCTACACCTTC
-	TRBV28	TRBJ1-1	-	CASIGGPSTEAFF	TGTGCCAGCATCGGCGGGCCTAGCACTGAAGCTTTCTTT
-	TRBV11-2	TRBJ1-1	-	CASSLERTQAFF	TGTGCCAGCAGCTTAGAGCGGACTCAAGCTTTCTTT
many	TRBV4-1	TRBJ1-2	-	CASSQDSRNNYGYTF	TGCGCCAGCAGCCAAGATTCGAGAAATAACTATGGCTACACCTTC
-	TRBV6-1	TRBJ2-5	TRBD1	CASREGGRETQYF	TGTGCCAGCCGTGAAGGGGGCCGGGAGACCCAGTACTTC
-	TRBV7-9	TRBJ1-5	TRBD1	CASSQDRGDNQPQHF	TGTGCCAGCAGCCAGGACAGGGGGGACAATCAGCCCCAGCATTTT
-	TRBV3-1/TRBV3-2	TRBJ1-2	TRBD1	CASSQAGTGHGYTF	TGTGCCAGCAGCCAAGCGGGGACAGGGCATGGCTACACCTTC
-	TRBV7-8	TRBJ2-3	TRBD1	CASSLSAGGRGNTQYF	TGTGCCAGCAGCTTATCGGCAGGGGGACGTGGAAATACGCAGTATTTT
-	TRBV18	TRBJ1-4	-	CASAPPGWEKLFF	TGTGCCAGCGCACCGCCGGGTTGGGAAAAACTGTTTTTT
-	TRBV28	TRBJ1-5	-	CASSPTWGGSNQPQHF	TGTGCCAGCAGCCCGACTTGGGGGGGAAGCAATCAGCCCCAGCATTTT
once	TRBV2	TRBJ1-1	-	CASRRRVLDTEAFF	TGTGCCAGCAGGCGCAGGGTGCTGGACACTGAAGCTTTCTTT
-	TRBV28	TRBJ1-2	-	CASSLSYGYTF	TGTGCCAGCAGCCTAAGCTATGGCTACACCTTC
-	TRBV27	TRBJ1-4	TRBD1	CASSLQGDEKLFF	TGTGCCAGCAGTTTACAGGGGGATGAAAAACTGTTTTTT
-	TRBV18	TRBJ2-1	TRBD2	CASSPQRTRSNEQFF	TGTGCCAGCTCACCACAAAGGACTAGAAGCAATGAGCAGTTCTTC
-	TRBV27	TRBJ1-2	TRBD1	CASRRQGVGGYTF	TGTGCCAGCAGAAGACAGGGAGTAGGTGGCTACACCTTC
once	TRBV6-5	TRBJ1-4	-	CASATGLANEKLFF	TGTGCCAGCGCCACAGGGCTGGCTAATGAAAAACTGTTTTTT
-	TRBV5-3	TRBJ2-7	-	CARRINRDSYEQYF	TGTGCCAGAAGGATAAACAGGGATTCCTACGAGCAGTACTTC
-	TRBV6-1	TRBJ2-1	-	CASSEGSAIHNEQFF	TGTGCCAGCAGTGAAGGTAGCGCCATCCACAATGAGCAGTTCTTC
-	TRBV27	TRBJ1-6	-	CASSWVGDNSPLHF	TGTGCCAGCAGTTGGGTAGGAGACAATTCACCCCTCCACTTT
-	TRBV7-3	TRBJ2-2	TRBD1	CASSLTGVGVTGVRTGELFF	TGTGCCAGCAGCTTAACAGGGGTCGGTGTGACAGGGGTTCGCACCGGGGAGCTGTTTTTT
once	TRBV19	TRBJ2-7	TRBD1	CASSLAGGSYEQYF	TGTGCCAGTAGTTTAGCAGGGGGTTCCTACGAGCAGTACTTC
-	TRBV28	TRBJ1-5	-	CASSLQGFWQPQHF	TGTGCCAGCAGTCTACAGGGTTTTTGGCAGCCCCAGCATTTT
-	TRBV4-3	TRBJ2-7	-	CASSQVSSSYEQYF	TGCGCCAGCAGCCAAGTCTCTAGCTCCTACGAGCAGTACTTC